This entry describes one T cell receptor (beta chain). What it binds is not known. cDNA libraries for TCR beta contained unique molecular identifiers. TCRdb redid the calling of the PCR reads with MiXCR, one entry per CDR3 protein. The sample contains around 440,000 distinct CDR3 sequences, nearly 45% of which appear only once. Trimming took 2 bases from V and 5 from J, leaving 12 bases between them. The CDR3 is 13 amino acids. Looked up from germline, CDR1 is DFQATT and CDR2 is SNEGSKA (reference sequence). The entry originates in a study of post-analysis software for immune sequencing data. Study results and caveats: Included in a set of about five TRBV segments more frequent in patients than controls were TRBV5-6, TRBV5-1 and TRBV20-1.

V is TRBV20-1 and J is TRBJ2-5, with no clear D. The sequenced material came from blood. The clonotype was recovered from a girl aged 10 to 17 with multiple sclerosis. CDR3: CSARYGPGETQYF. DNA of the CDR3: TGCAGTGCTAGATACGGCCCCGGGGAGACCCAGTACTTC.